These 19 T cell receptor beta chains were all obtained from the same sample, sequenced in a study of cytomegalovirus exposure and HLA in healthy donors. PCR was performed using 60 Vbeta and 13 Jbeta primers. The method was immunoSEQ multiplex PCR; TCRdb's version includes in-frame clones alone and lacks a portion of them. The sample contains about 160,000 clones, 77% of which appear only once. The sequencing input was PBMCs. These receptors originate from a young man in good health and CMV-seropositive.

The chain combines TRBV7-9 with TRBJ1-1; D unclear. This CDR3 contains 12 residues. Per the germline V gene, CDR1 is SEHNR and CDR2 is FQNEAQ (reference sequence). Between the trimmed V and J ends, which lost 6 bases and 3 bases, there was a span of 8 bases. CDR3 sequence: CASRDGDTEAFF. DNA of the CDR3: TGTGCCAGCAGGGACGGGGACACTGAAGCTTTCTTT. The full variable domain, rest sourced from reference TRBV7-9 and TRBJ1-1, is DTGVSQNPRHKITKRGQNVTFRCDPISEHNRLYWYRQTLGQGPEFLTYFQNEAQLEKSRLLSDRFSAERPKGSFSTLEIQRTEQGDSAMYLCASRDGDTEAFFGQGTRLTVV.

This clone was seen a single time. CDR3 sequence: CASSENNGYEQYF. CDR3 coding DNA: TGTGCCAGCAGTGAAAATAACGGCTACGAGCAGTACTTC. The chain couples TRBV6-1 to TRBJ2-7, with D unresolved. The V end lost 2 bases, the J end lost 3 bases, and 8 bases lay between the germline ends. This CDR3 has 13 amino acids. In germline, CDR1 is MNHNS, CDR2 SASEGT.

J is TRBJ1-5 and V is TRBV6-5; maybe TRBD1 (6 bases). The CDR3 length is 13 residues. The germline gives CDR1 MNHEY, CDR2 SVGAGI. With 3 bases removed from V and 8 bases from J, the gap between germline ends came to 11 bases. The CDR3 protein is CASSYGQLEPQHF. The CDR3 DNA sequence: TGTGCCAGCAGTTATGGACAGCTAGAGCCCCAGCATTTT.

The count of this clone is one. The chain employs TRBV7-2 and TRBJ2-3; D unresolved. Per germline, CDR1 SGHTA and CDR2 FQGNSA. V was shortened by 6 bases and J by 0 bases, with 16 bases between the two germline ends. The length of the CDR3 is 16 residues. CDR3 protein: CASSSGTVPSTDTQYF. The CDR3, as DNA: TGTGCCAGCAGTTCCGGCACAGTCCCGAGCACAGATACGCAGTATTTT. The variable domain in full, completed from reference TRBV7-2 and TRBJ2-3, reads GAGVSQSPSNKVTEKGKDVELRCDPISGHTALYWYRQSLGQGLEFLIYFQGNSAPDKSGLPSDRFSAERTGGSVSTLTIQRTQQEDSAVYLCASSSGTVPSTDTQYFGPGTRLTVL.

The chain is built from TRBV4-1 and TRBJ2-5; 8 nucleotides match TRBD2. CDR1 and CDR2 from the germline V gene are MGHRA and YSYEKL. CDR3 size: 14 residues. Trimming took 0 bases from V and 3 from J; bases not matched to a gene: 0. CDR3 in amino acids: CASSQELAEETQYF. In DNA form, the CDR3 reads TGCGCCAGCAGCCAAGAACTAGCGGAAGAGACCCAGTACTTC.

Comment on this clone: Distinct nucleotide sequences in the sample also encode this CDR3. This chain joins TRBV28 and TRBJ2-5, with 14 bases matching TRBD2. The V gene's germline CDR1 is MDHEN and CDR2 SYDVKM. Trimming at V came to 3 bases and at J to 4 bases, leaving 1 base not matched to a gene. The CDR3 runs to 15 residues. CDR3: CASSLTSGGVETQYF. DNA for the CDR3: TGTGCCAGCAGTTTGACTAGCGGGGGGGTAGAGACCCAGTACTTC. The whole variable domain, filled in from reference TRBV28 and TRBJ2-5, reads DVKVTQSSRYLVKRTGEKVFLECVQDMDHENMFWYRQDPGLGLRLIYFSYDVKMKEKGDIPEGYSVSREKKERFSLILESASTNQTSMYLCASSLTSGGVETQYFGPGTRLLVL.

This clone was seen just once. The sample has other DNA sequences that encode this CDR3 too. The genes are TRBV7-9 and TRBJ1-2; no clear D. Germline loops: CDR1 SEHNR, CDR2 FQNEAQ (reference sequence). Between the trimmed V and J ends, which lost 4 bases and 2 bases, there was a span of 8 bases. This CDR3 is built from 13 residues. As DNA, the CDR3 is TGTGCCAGCAGCTCCACGGTGAACTATGGCTACACCTTC. Residues: CASSSTVNYGYTF.

To note about this clone: This same CDR3 is encoded by further DNA sequences in the sample. The CDR3 DNA reads as TGTGCCAGCTCGGACAGGGCTTCACCCCTCCACTTT. This sequence encodes CASSDRASPLHF. The rearrangement links TRBV27 to TRBJ1-6, with 8 nucleotides matching TRBD1. The trim removed 8 bases at V and 9 bases at J, leaving 3 bases unmatched. CDR3 length: 12 amino acids. CDR1 and CDR2 from the germline V gene are MNHEY and SMNVEV (reference sequence).

The V call is TRBV5-6, the J call TRBJ2-1; D remains unclear. V was trimmed by 1 base and J by 7 bases, leaving 3 bases between them. The CDR3 consists of 11 residues. CDR1 and CDR2 from the germline V gene are SGHDT and YYEEEE. The CDR3 here is CASSLLNEQFF. In DNA, the CDR3 is TGTGCCAGCAGCTTGCTGAATGAGCAGTTCTTC.

This rearrangement joins TRBV23-1 to TRBJ1-6, with 10 bases aligning to TRBD1. TRBV23-1 is filed as an ORF, its function uncertain. The CDR3 totals 17 residues. Trimming took 2 bases from V and 8 from J; bases not matched to a gene: 9. DNA for the CDR3: TGCGCCAGCAGTCAACCCCTGACAGGGGGCGCGGATTCACCCCTCCACTTT. Translating gives CASSQPLTGGADSPLHF.

This rearrangement joins TRBV5-5 to TRBJ1-5; D unresolved. The CDR3 spans 15 residues. The ends were cut back, 4 bases at V and 9 bases at J, with 20 bases in the middle. Germline assignment: CDR1 SGHKS and CDR2 YYEKEE (reference sequence). The CDR3 coding sequence is TGTGCCAGCAGCCCCTATGGAGCGAATGGTCGGCCCCAGCATTTT. It codes for CASSPYGANGRPQHF.

J is TRBJ2-7 and V is TRBV5-4; 9 nucleotides line up with TRBD2. CDR1 SGHNT and CDR2 YYREEE come from the germline V gene (reference sequence). This CDR3 spans 15 amino acids. V was pared by 2 bases and J by 3 bases, with 6 bases of the junction left unmatched. The CDR3 is CASSLGTSGHYEQYF. The CDR3 nucleotides read TGTGCCAGCAGCTTAGGAACTAGCGGGCACTACGAGCAGTACTTC.

This clone was counted once. The chain carries TRBV28 and TRBJ2-3; 7 bases map to TRBD1. The CDR3 runs to 15 residues. Germline V CDR1 and CDR2: MDHEN, SYDVKM. V lost 5 bases and J lost 2; bases outside the gene matches: 7. The CDR3, as DNA: TGTGCCAGCAGTATCCAGACAGGGTTCACAGATACGCAGTATTTT. Translation gives CASSIQTGFTDTQYF.

The chain has TRBV10-3 and TRBJ1-6; 7 positions agree with TRBD1. The CDR3 consists of 17 residues. Germline CDR1 and CDR2: ENHRY and SYGVKD. Unmatched junction bases numbered 16, after V lost 10 bases and J lost 4 bases. The CDR3 loop is CATLPDTGAGYNSPLHF. CDR3 sequence (DNA): TGTGCCACCCTACCCGACACAGGGGCAGGGTATAATTCACCCCTCCACTTT.

This chain links TRBV5-1 with TRBJ1-2; 8 nucleotides line up with TRBD1. CDR3 length: 14 residues. V was clipped by 2 bases and J by 6 bases; unmatched bases: 6. Germline CDR1 SGHRS, CDR2 YFSETQ. CDR3 in DNA: TGCGCCAGCAGCTTAGAGCCGACAGGGGATGGCTACACCTTC. Translated, it gives CASSLEPTGDGYTF. Looking up the rest from reference TRBV5-1 and TRBJ1-2 gives the full variable domain: KAGVTQTPRYLIKTRGQQVTLSCSPISGHRSVSWYQQTPGQGLQFLFEYFSETQRNKGNFPGRFSGRQFSNSRSEMNVSTLELGDSALYLCASSLEPTGDGYTFGSGTRLTVV.

In this sample, this clone turned up a few times. The rearrangement uses TRBV4-1 and TRBJ1-2; D uncertain. The CDR3 has 13 residues. The V gene's germline CDR1 is MGHRA and CDR2 YSYEKL. V shed 2 bases and J shed 6 bases, with 10 bases lying between them. This chain's CDR3 is CASSQTLRHGYTF. The CDR3 nucleotides read TGCGCCAGCAGCCAAACCCTCAGGCATGGCTACACCTTC.

Concerning this clone itself: The same CDR3 arises from other DNA sequences in this sample as well. The chain is built from TRBV5-4 and TRBJ2-7; 7 bases align to TRBD1. With V trimmed by 1 base and J by 4 bases, 2 bases remained unmatched. The CDR3 sequence is 13 residues long. CDR1 and CDR2 from the germline V gene are SGHNT and YYREEE (reference sequence). The CDR3 nucleotides are TGTGCCAGCAGCTTGTCAGGGGGATACGAGCAGTACTTC. Its translation: CASSLSGGYEQYF.

This clone has only a few counts. V is TRBV13 and J is TRBJ2-1; D may be TRBD2 (5 bases). In germline, CDR1 is PRHDT, CDR2 FYEKMQ (reference sequence). This CDR3 is built from 14 residues. Trimming removed 5 bases at V and 8 bases at J, with 16 bases between. In nucleotides, the CDR3 is TGTGCCAGCAGCCCCGATCTAGCTAGCCATGAGCAGTTCTTC. It specifies CASSPDLASHEQFF.

The rearrangement links TRBV14 to TRBJ2-7; 7 bases are a match to TRBD1. V shed 5 bases and J 4 bases; nucleotides not matched to a gene: 5. The CDR3 spans 13 residues. Germline-derived CDR1 and CDR2 are SGHDN and FVKESK. CDR3 in amino acids: CASSDRVGYEQYF. The CDR3 nucleotides read TGTGCCAGCAGCGACAGGGTAGGATACGAGCAGTACTTC. The full variable domain, with the rest looked up from reference TRBV14 and TRBJ2-7, is EAGVTQFPSHSVIEKGQTVTLRCDPISGHDNLYWYRRVMGKEIKFLLHFVKESKQDESGMPNNRFLAERTGGTYSTLKVQPAELEDSGVYFCASSDRVGYEQYFGPGTRLTVT.